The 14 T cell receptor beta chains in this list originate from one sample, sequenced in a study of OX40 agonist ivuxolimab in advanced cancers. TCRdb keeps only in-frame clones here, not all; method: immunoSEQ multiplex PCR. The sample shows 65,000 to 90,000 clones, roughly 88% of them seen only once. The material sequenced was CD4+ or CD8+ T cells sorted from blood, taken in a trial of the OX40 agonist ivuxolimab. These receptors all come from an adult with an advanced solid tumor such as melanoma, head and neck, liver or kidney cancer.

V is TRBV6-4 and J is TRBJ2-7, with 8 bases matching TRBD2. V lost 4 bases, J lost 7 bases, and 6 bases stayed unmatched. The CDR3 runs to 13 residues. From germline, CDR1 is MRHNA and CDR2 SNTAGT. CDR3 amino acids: CASSVREGWEQYF. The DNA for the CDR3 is TGTGCCAGCAGTGTACGGGAGGGCTGGGAGCAGTACTTC.

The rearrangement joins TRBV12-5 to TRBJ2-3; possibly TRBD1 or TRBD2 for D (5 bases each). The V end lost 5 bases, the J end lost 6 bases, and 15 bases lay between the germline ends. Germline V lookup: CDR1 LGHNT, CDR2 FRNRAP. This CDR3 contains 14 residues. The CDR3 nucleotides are TGTGCTAGTGGTCCCGGGACCCAGAGGGATACGCAGTATTTT. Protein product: CASGPGTQRDTQYF.

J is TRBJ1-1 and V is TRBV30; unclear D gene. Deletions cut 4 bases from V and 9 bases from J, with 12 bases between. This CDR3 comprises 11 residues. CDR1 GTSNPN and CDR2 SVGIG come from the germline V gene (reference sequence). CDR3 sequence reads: CAWNPGAKAFF. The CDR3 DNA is TGTGCCTGGAACCCGGGAGCCAAAGCTTTCTTT. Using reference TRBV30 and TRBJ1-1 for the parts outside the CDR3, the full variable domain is SQTIHQWPATLVQPVGSPLSLECTVEGTSNPNLYWYRQAAGRGLQLLFYSVGIGQISSEVPQNLSASRPQDRQFILSSKKLLLSDSGFYLCAWNPGAKAFFGQGTRLTVV.

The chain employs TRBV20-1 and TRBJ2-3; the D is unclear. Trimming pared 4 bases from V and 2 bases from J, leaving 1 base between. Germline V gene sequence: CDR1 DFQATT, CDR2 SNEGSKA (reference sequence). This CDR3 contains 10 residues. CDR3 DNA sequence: TGCAGTGCTACCACAGATACGCAGTATTTT. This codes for CSATTDTQYF.

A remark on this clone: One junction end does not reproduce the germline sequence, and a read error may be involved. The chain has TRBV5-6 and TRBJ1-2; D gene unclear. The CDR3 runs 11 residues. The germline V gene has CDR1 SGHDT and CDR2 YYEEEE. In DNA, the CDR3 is TGTGCCAACAGCTGGATCTATGGCTACACCTTC. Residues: CANSWIYGYTF.

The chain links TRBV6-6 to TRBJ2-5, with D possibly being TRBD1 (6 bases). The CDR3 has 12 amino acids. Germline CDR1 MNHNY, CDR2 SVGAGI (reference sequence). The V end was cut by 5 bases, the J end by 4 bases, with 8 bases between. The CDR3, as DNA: TGTGCCAGCAGTCCCAGGGGAGAGACCCAGTACTTC. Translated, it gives CASSPRGETQYF.

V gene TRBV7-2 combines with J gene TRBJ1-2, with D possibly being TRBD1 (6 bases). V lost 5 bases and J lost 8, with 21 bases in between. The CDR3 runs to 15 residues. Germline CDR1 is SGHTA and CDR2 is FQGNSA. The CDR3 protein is CASSPWGDTDGGYTF. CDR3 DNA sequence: TGTGCCAGCAGCCCCTGGGGGGACACTGATGGGGGCTACACCTTC.

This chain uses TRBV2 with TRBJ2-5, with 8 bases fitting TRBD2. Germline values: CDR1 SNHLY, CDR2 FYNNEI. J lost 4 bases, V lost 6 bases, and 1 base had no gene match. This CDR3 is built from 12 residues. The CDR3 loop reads CASRSGRETQYF. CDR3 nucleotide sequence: TGTGCCAGCAGGAGCGGGAGAGAGACCCAGTACTTC.

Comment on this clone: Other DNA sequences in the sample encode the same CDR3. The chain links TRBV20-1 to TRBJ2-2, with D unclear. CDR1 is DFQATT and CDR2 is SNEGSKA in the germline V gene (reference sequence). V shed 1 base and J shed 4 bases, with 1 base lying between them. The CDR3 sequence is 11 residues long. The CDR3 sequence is CSARGTGELFF. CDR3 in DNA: TGCAGTGCTAGAGGCACCGGGGAGCTGTTTTTT.

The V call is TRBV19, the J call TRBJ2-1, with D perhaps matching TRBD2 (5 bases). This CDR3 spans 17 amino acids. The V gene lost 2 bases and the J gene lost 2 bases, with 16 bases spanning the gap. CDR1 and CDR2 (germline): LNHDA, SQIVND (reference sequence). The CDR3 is CASSIFPPRETYNEQFF. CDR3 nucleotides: TGTGCCAGTAGTATATTCCCCCCCCGGGAAACCTACAATGAGCAGTTCTTC.

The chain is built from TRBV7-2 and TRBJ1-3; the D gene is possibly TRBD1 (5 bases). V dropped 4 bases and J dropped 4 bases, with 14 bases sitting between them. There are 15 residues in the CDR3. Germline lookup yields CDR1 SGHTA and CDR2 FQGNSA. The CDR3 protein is CASSSGRGVGNTIYF. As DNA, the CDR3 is TGTGCCAGCAGCTCCGGCCGAGGGGTGGGAAACACCATATATTTT.

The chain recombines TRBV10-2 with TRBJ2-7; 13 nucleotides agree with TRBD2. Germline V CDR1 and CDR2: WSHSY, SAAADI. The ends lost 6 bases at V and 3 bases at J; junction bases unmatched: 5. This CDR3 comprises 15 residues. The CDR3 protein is CASRPGTSGNYEQYF. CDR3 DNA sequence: TGCGCCAGCAGGCCCGGGACTAGCGGGAACTACGAGCAGTACTTC.

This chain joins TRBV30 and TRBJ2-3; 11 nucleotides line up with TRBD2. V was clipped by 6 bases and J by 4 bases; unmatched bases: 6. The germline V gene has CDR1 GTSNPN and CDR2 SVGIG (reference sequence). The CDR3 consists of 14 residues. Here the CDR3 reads CACALAGGADTQYF. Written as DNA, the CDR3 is TGTGCCTGTGCGCTAGCGGGGGGCGCAGATACGCAGTATTTT.

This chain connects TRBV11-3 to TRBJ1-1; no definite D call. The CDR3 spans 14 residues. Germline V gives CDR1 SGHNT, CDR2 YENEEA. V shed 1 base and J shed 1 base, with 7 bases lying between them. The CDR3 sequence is CASSLGGRNTEAFF. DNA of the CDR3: TGTGCCAGCAGCTTAGGCGGCAGGAACACTGAAGCTTTCTTT.